The 32 T cell receptor beta chains presented below share a single source sample, sequenced in a study of cytomegalovirus exposure and HLA in healthy donors. 60 Vbeta and 13 Jbeta primers were used in PCR. Assay: immunoSEQ multiplex PCR; the TCRdb copy retains only in-frame clones and omits some. The sample lists some 97,000 clones, around 84% occurring once. Sequencing was carried out using PBMCs. Every receptor here comes from a woman younger than 35 in good health and CMV-seronegative.

CDR3 loop: CASSLGISGAKNIQYF. Written as DNA, the CDR3 is TGTGCCAGCAGCTTAGGGATTTCGGGGGCCAAAAACATTCAGTACTTC. This sequence joins TRBV7-2 and TRBJ2-4, with D perhaps matching TRBD2 (5 bases). CDR1 and CDR2 (germline): SGHTA, FQGNSA. The CDR3 spans 16 residues. V was clipped by 1 base and J by 1 base, with 11 bases between them. Full variable domain (missing parts from reference TRBV7-2 and TRBJ2-4): GAGVSQSPSNKVTEKGKDVELRCDPISGHTALYWYRQSLGQGLEFLIYFQGNSAPDKSGLPSDRFSAERTGGSVSTLTIQRTQQEDSAVYLCASSLGISGAKNIQYFGAGTRLSVL.

For this clone: At one end, the junction sequence differs from germline, possibly due to a read error. This chain joins TRBV7-9 and TRBJ1-2; the D gene is possibly TRBD1 (6 bases). The CDR3 runs 14 residues. Germline V gene lookup returns CDR1 SEHNR and CDR2 FQNEAQ (reference sequence). The DNA for the CDR3 is TGTTCCAGCAGCTCCGGGGGGGGCGTATATGGCTACACCTTC. It specifies CSSSSGGGVYGYTF.

The chain uses TRBV10-3 and TRBJ2-3; TRBD2 matches at 9 bases. The ends lost 4 bases at V and 2 bases at J; junction bases unmatched: 1. Germline lookup yields CDR1 ENHRY and CDR2 SYGVKD. This CDR3 has 14 amino acids. CDR3 amino acids: CAISASGATDTQYF. The CDR3, as DNA: TGTGCCATCAGTGCTAGCGGGGCCACAGATACGCAGTATTTT.

The gene calls are TRBV12-2 and TRBJ2-1; the table's D call of TRBD1 was not tested on the DNA. TRBV12-2 is assigned pseudogene status. The CDR3 sequence is 16 residues long. This CDR3 reads CASRLAGLSRGGEQFF. The CDR3 nucleotides read TGTGCAAGTCGCTTAGCGGGCCTCTCTCGTGGTGGTGAGCAGTTCTTC.

The chain carries TRBV6-1 and TRBJ1-5, with D possibly being TRBD1 (5 bases). The CDR3 spans 14 residues. In germline, CDR1 is MNHNS, CDR2 SASEGT. Trimming left V 5 bases short and J 7 bases short, with 15 bases between. CDR3 residues: CASSYSTDSQPQHF. In DNA form, the CDR3 reads TGTGCCAGCAGTTATTCAACAGACAGCCAGCCCCAGCATTTT.

The chain links TRBV5-1 to TRBJ1-6; D gene ambiguous. The CDR3 is made up of 14 amino acids. V was cut by 1 base and J by 5 bases, with 7 bases left in between. Germline V gene sequence: CDR1 SGHRS, CDR2 YFSETQ. CDR3 sequence (DNA): TGCGCCAGCAGCTTGACAGCGGATAATTCACCCCTCCACTTT. Translated, it gives CASSLTADNSPLHF.

In its sample, this clone was seen once. This chain joins TRBV9 and TRBJ1-1; 11 bases are shared with TRBD1. The CDR3 is made up of 15 amino acids. After removal of 4 bases from V and 7 bases from J, the junction contained 9 bases not matched to a gene. From germline, CDR1 is SGDLS and CDR2 YYNGEE. The CDR3 loop reads CASSPGTGGRGEAFF. Written as DNA, the CDR3 is TGTGCCAGCAGCCCAGGGACAGGGGGTCGCGGTGAAGCTTTCTTT.

J is TRBJ2-6 and V is TRBV4-2; 7 bases agree with TRBD2. The CDR3 sequence is 20 residues long. J was trimmed by 2 bases and V by 1 base; bases with no gene match: 14. Germline V gene sequence: CDR1 LGHNA, CDR2 YNFKEQ. For the CDR3, the DNA is TGTGCCAGCAGCCAAGTCGGGCGGGGAGGGCTAGAAGCTGGGGCCAACGTCCTGACTTTC. It yields the protein CASSQVGRGGLEAGANVLTF.

In this sample, this clone turned up once. CDR3 in DNA: TGTGCCAGCAGCACCCGACAGGGATGGAGCAGCAATCAGCCCCAGCATTTT. As protein: CASSTRQGWSSNQPQHF. The gene calls are TRBV28 and TRBJ1-5; 7 positions match TRBD1. V shed 6 bases, J shed 1 base, and the junction held 12 bases outside the gene matches. Per germline, CDR1 MDHEN and CDR2 SYDVKM. The CDR3 runs 17 residues.

DNA for the CDR3: TGTGCCAGCAGTGTCCTCGGGAGCGGCAGATACGTTTCCTACGAGCAGTACTTC. Protein sequence: CASSVLGSGRYVSYEQYF. V is TRBV2 and J is TRBJ2-7; a possible D gene is TRBD2 (6 bases). Trimming took off 4 bases at V and 1 base at J, with 23 bases between the two ends. Per the germline V gene, CDR1 is SNHLY and CDR2 is FYNNEI. There are 18 residues in the CDR3.

This chain joins TRBV18 and TRBJ2-7; tentatively, D is TRBD2 (6 bases). V was pared by 3 bases and J by 0 bases, with 12 bases between. Per germline, CDR1 KGHSH and CDR2 LQKENI. CDR3 length: 15 amino acids. In nucleotides, the CDR3 is TGTGCCAGCTCACCTGGGGGGAGTAGCTCCTACGAGCAGTACTTC. Its protein product is CASSPGGSSSYEQYF.

The chain carries TRBV7-8 and TRBJ2-3; the match to TRBD1 covers 7 bases. V trimming: 0 bases; J trimming: 4 bases; junction bases outside the gene matches: 1. The CDR3 length is 14 residues. Germline V gene sequence: CDR1 SGHVS, CDR2 FQNEAQ. CDR3 sequence reads: CASSLATGSDTQYF. The CDR3 DNA sequence: TGTGCCAGCAGCTTAGCGACAGGGTCAGATACGCAGTATTTT.

This clone has only one observation. DNA of the CDR3: TGTGCCAGCAGTGAAGAACAGGGGGCGGGGGAGACCCAGTACTTC. As protein: CASSEEQGAGETQYF. The rearrangement joins TRBV2 to TRBJ2-5, with TRBD1 matching over 9 bases. The germline V gene has CDR1 SNHLY and CDR2 FYNNEI. This CDR3 is 15 amino acids long. V was pared by 1 base and J by 5 bases, with 5 bases of the junction left unmatched. Full variable domain (remainder filled in from reference TRBV2 and TRBJ2-5): EPEVTQTPSHQVTQMGQEVILRCVPISNHLYFYWYRQILGQKVEFLVSFYNNEISEKSEIFDDQFSVERPDGSNFTLKIRSTKLEDSAMYFCASSEEQGAGETQYFGPGTRLLVL.

This clone was seen only once. The chain links TRBV29-1 to TRBJ1-1; tentatively, D is TRBD1 (5 bases). CDR1 is SQVTM and CDR2 is ANQGSEA in the germline V gene. V was cut by 2 bases and J by 3 bases, with 16 bases left in between. The CDR3 length is 15 residues. CDR3 in amino acids: CSVEPLPGLHTEAFF. In DNA form, the CDR3 reads TGCAGCGTTGAACCCCTTCCGGGACTCCACACTGAAGCTTTCTTT.

This clone was detected only a few times. This chain links TRBV6-1 with TRBJ1-4, with D tentatively TRBD1 (6 bases). CDR1 is MNHNS, CDR2 SASEGT, per germline. Between the trimmed V and J ends, which lost 6 bases and 5 bases, there was a span of 16 bases. The CDR3 extends over 15 amino acids. The CDR3 loop is CASRVQGGGNEKLFF. Written as DNA, the CDR3 is TGTGCCAGCAGAGTACAGGGAGGGGGGAATGAAAAACTGTTTTTT.

This rearrangement joins TRBV18 to TRBJ2-1; no clear D. The CDR3 spans 15 residues. Germline assignment: CDR1 KGHSH and CDR2 LQKENI. The V end lost 1 base, the J end lost 0 bases, and 7 bases lay between the germline ends. CDR3 DNA sequence: TGTGCCAGCTCACCACTTGCCAGCTCCTACAATGAGCAGTTCTTC. Translating it yields CASSPLASSYNEQFF.

This clone is a singleton in its sample. This sequence joins TRBV9 and TRBJ2-7; 8 nucleotides match TRBD1. Trimming took 5 bases from V and 2 from J; bases not matched to a gene: 6. Germline V gene lookup returns CDR1 SGDLS and CDR2 YYNGEE. The CDR3 has 14 residues. Here the CDR3 DNA reads TGTGCCAGCAGTGGGGGACAGGTTACCTACGAGCAGTACTTC. Protein sequence: CASSGGQVTYEQYF.

This chain uses TRBV6-6 with TRBJ1-4; D ambiguous. The CDR3 spans 16 residues. CDR1 is MNHNY and CDR2 is SVGAGI in the germline V gene (reference sequence). The V gene lost 4 bases and the J gene lost 0 bases, with 12 bases spanning the gap. The CDR3 here is CASSSLRYATNEKLFF. The CDR3 DNA sequence: TGTGCCAGCAGTTCTCTGCGATATGCAACTAATGAAAAACTGTTTTTT.

This chain connects TRBV7-2 to TRBJ2-1; 10 positions agree with TRBD1. The germline CDR1 and CDR2 sequences are SGHTA and FQGNSA. The CDR3 is made up of 15 amino acids. V dropped 3 bases and J dropped 7; count of bases not matched to a gene: 6. CDR3 bases: TGTGCCAGCAGCTTTGGGACAGGGGCAGTAAATGAGCAGTTCTTC. Protein: CASSFGTGAVNEQFF.

This chain uses TRBV18 with TRBJ2-7; 9 nucleotides align to TRBD1. J lost 7 bases, V lost 6 bases, and 10 bases had no gene match. CDR3 length: 14 residues. CDR1 is KGHSH and CDR2 is LQKENI in the germline V gene. The CDR3 is CASSQGTGSREQYF. CDR3 nucleotides: TGTGCCAGCTCCCAGGGGACAGGGTCGAGGGAGCAGTACTTC.

V and J are TRBV11-2 and TRBJ2-1; TRBD2 agrees at 8 bases. Germline V CDR1 and CDR2: SGHAT, FQNNGV. V shed 0 bases and J 4 bases; nucleotides not matched to a gene: 5. This CDR3 spans 16 amino acids. This CDR3 is CASSLEVAGRYNEQFF. The CDR3 nucleotides are TGTGCCAGCAGCTTAGAGGTAGCGGGAAGATACAATGAGCAGTTCTTC.

This rearrangement joins TRBV19 to TRBJ2-7; weak D call: TRBD2 (6 bases). CDR1 and CDR2 (germline): LNHDA, SQIVND (reference sequence). The CDR3 covers 16 residues. Trimming removed 5 bases at V and 1 base at J, with 18 bases between. CDR3 region: CASSPTSYTTSYEQYF. For the CDR3, the DNA is TGTGCCAGTAGTCCTACTAGCTACACCACTTCCTACGAGCAGTACTTC.

The V call is TRBV7-9, the J call TRBJ2-1; TRBD2 matches 9 bases. The junction had 9 bases not matched to a gene; V was cut back by 1 base and J by 8 bases. Germline V gene sequence: CDR1 SEHNR, CDR2 FQNEAQ (reference sequence). The CDR3 runs to 16 residues. The CDR3 DNA sequence: TGTGCCAGCAGCTTAGGGCGGGGCGGGAGGGCCTATGAGCAGTTCTTC. Translating it yields CASSLGRGGRAYEQFF.

The chain recombines TRBV29-1 with TRBJ1-2; TRBD1 agrees at 9 bases. CDR1 and CDR2 from the germline V gene are SQVTM and ANQGSEA. The CDR3 is made up of 13 amino acids. Unmatched junction bases numbered 5, after V lost 6 bases and J lost 3 bases. CDR3 sequence: CSVRTGEDYGYTF. CDR3 coding DNA: TGCAGCGTCCGGACAGGGGAGGACTATGGCTACACCTTC.

The gene calls are TRBV11-2 and TRBJ2-1; tentative D call: TRBD1 (5 bases). Per germline, CDR1 SGHAT and CDR2 FQNNGV. Trimming removed 3 bases from V and 4 bases from J, with 13 bases in between. The CDR3 runs to 15 residues. The CDR3 region is CASSFRGRGYNEQFF. CDR3 in DNA: TGTGCCAGCAGCTTTAGGGGTCGTGGGTACAATGAGCAGTTCTTC.

This sequence joins TRBV5-6 and TRBJ2-3; perhaps TRBD2 as D (6 bases). Germline lookup yields CDR1 SGHDT and CDR2 YYEEEE. This CDR3 comprises 15 residues. Deletions cut 2 bases from V and 2 bases from J, with 12 bases between. CDR3 bases: TGTGCCAGCAGCTTCCGGGGGAGGACCACAGATACGCAGTATTTT. Protein product: CASSFRGRTTDTQYF.

V usage is TRBV7-2 and J usage is TRBJ2-5, with TRBD2 matching 10 bases. Germline assignment: CDR1 SGHTA and CDR2 FQGNSA. Unmatched junction bases numbered 10, after V lost 0 bases and J lost 3 bases. CDR3 length: 18 amino acids. CDR3 nucleotides: TGTGCCAGCAGCTTAGCCACTAGCGGGGACAGGACAGAAGAGACCCAGTACTTC. The encoded protein is CASSLATSGDRTEETQYF.

V and J are TRBV7-9 and TRBJ2-7; 9 bases are a match to TRBD1. This CDR3 spans 13 amino acids. V was clipped by 6 bases and J by 7 bases; unmatched bases: 7. The germline V gene encodes CDR1 SEHNR and CDR2 FQNEAQ (reference sequence). Here the CDR3 DNA reads TGTGCCAGCAGTAGGGACAGGGAGGGTGAGCAGTACTTC. As protein: CASSRDREGEQYF.

This rearrangement joins TRBV19 to TRBJ2-7, with D tentatively TRBD1 (5 bases). The CDR3 contains 14 residues. Trimming took 4 bases from V and 1 from J, leaving 11 bases between them. The germline V gene has CDR1 LNHDA and CDR2 SQIVND (reference sequence). In DNA form, the CDR3 reads TGTGCCAGTAGTACGCCAGGGCAATCCTACGAGCAGTACTTC. It translates to CASSTPGQSYEQYF.

The V gene is TRBV21-1, the J gene TRBJ2-7; the table's D gene call, TRBD1, was not cross checked with the DNA. TRBV21-1 is marked as a pseudogene. The CDR3 is 15 amino acids. CDR3 coding DNA: TGTGCCAGCAGCAAAGATAACAGACAGGTTTACGAGCAGTACTTC. This sequence encodes CASSKDNRQVYEQYF.

This clone was seen once. The chain recombines TRBV19 with TRBJ1-2; TRBD1 aligns across 8 bases. This CDR3 comprises 15 residues. V shed 3 bases and J 8 bases; nucleotides not matched to a gene: 11. The germline CDR1 and CDR2 sequences are LNHDA and SQIVND (reference sequence). CDR3 sequence reads: CASSILSTGAGGYTF. In DNA, the CDR3 is TGTGCCAGTAGTATCCTGTCGACAGGGGCGGGAGGCTACACCTTC.

This chain uses TRBV30 with TRBJ1-1; TRBD1 matches at 9 bases. The CDR3 consists of 15 residues. Trimming at V came to 1 base and at J to 4 bases, leaving 7 bases not matched to a gene. CDR1 is GTSNPN and CDR2 is SVGIG in the germline V gene (reference sequence). The CDR3 DNA sequence: TGTGCCTGGAGTGCCGGGACAGGGTTTGCCACTGAAGCTTTCTTT. Translating it yields CAWSAGTGFATEAFF.